One sample yielded the 14 T cell receptor beta chains listed below, sequenced in a study of OX40 agonist ivuxolimab in advanced cancers. Data came from immunoSEQ multiplex PCR; TCRdb stores just in-frame clones and leaves some out. The sample has roughly 17,000 clones; roughly 74% are singletons. The source material was CD4+ or CD8+ T cells sorted from blood, sampled in a trial of the OX40 agonist ivuxolimab. These receptors were obtained from an adult with an advanced solid tumor such as melanoma, head and neck, liver or kidney cancer.

The CDR3 nucleotides are TGCGCCAGCAGCCAAGATAATACGGGACTAGCGGACCATGAGCAGTTCTTC. Residues: CASSQDNTGLADHEQFF. The genes are TRBV4-1 and TRBJ2-1, with 11 bases lining up with TRBD2. CDR3 length: 17 residues. Germline CDR1 is MGHRA and CDR2 is YSYEKL. V gave up 0 bases and J gave up 8 bases; unmatched junction bases: 9.

For the CDR3, the DNA is TGTGCCAGCAGTTTTAGCACGCCGGGACAGGGGGCCGGAAACACCATATATTTT. Translation: CASSFSTPGQGAGNTIYF. The rearrangement uses TRBV27 and TRBJ1-3; 12 nucleotides line up with TRBD1. The V segment lost 3 bases and the J segment 4 bases; nucleotides outside the gene matches: 10. The CDR3 has 18 residues. Germline assignment: CDR1 MNHEY and CDR2 SMNVEV (reference sequence).

The chain employs TRBV9 and TRBJ1-1, with D uncertain. The length of the CDR3 is 14 residues. Germline V CDR1 and CDR2: SGDLS, YYNGEE. Trimming removed 0 bases from V and 4 bases from J, with 10 bases in between. The CDR3 bases are TGTGCCAGCAGCGTAGCTGAAAGTGTCACTGAAGCTTTCTTT. The encoded protein is CASSVAESVTEAFF.

This chain uses TRBV18 with TRBJ1-4, with D unresolved. V was clipped by 0 bases and J by 0 bases, with 8 bases between them. Germline V gene sequence: CDR1 KGHSH, CDR2 LQKENI. The CDR3 runs 16 residues. CDR3 nucleotide sequence: TGTGCCAGCTCACCACCGAGGGCTTCAACTAATGAAAAACTGTTTTTT. It translates to CASSPPRASTNEKLFF. Complete variable domain (other parts from reference TRBV18 and TRBJ1-4): NAGVMQNPRHLVRRRGQEARLRCSPMKGHSHVYWYRQLPEEGLKFMVYLQKENIIDESGMPKERFSAEFPKEGPSILRIQQVVRGDSAAYFCASSPPRASTNEKLFFGSGTQLSVL.

V usage is TRBV4-2 and J usage is TRBJ2-5; 13 bases fit TRBD2. With 4 bases clipped from V and 2 bases from J, the junction kept 7 bases outside the gene matches. This CDR3 contains 17 residues. Germline lookup yields CDR1 LGHNA and CDR2 YNFKEQ. This CDR3 is CASSPMSLAGGQETQYF. DNA of the CDR3: TGTGCCAGCAGCCCGATGTCACTAGCGGGGGGGCAAGAGACCCAGTACTTC.

The rearrangement links TRBV11-3 to TRBJ2-7, with 8 bases lining up with TRBD2. The V gene's germline CDR1 is SGHNT and CDR2 YENEEA. The CDR3 has 17 amino acids. The V segment lost 1 base and the J segment 1 base; nucleotides outside the gene matches: 9. CDR3 coding DNA: TGTGCCAGCAGCTTAGCTCTTAGCGGGGCCCCGTCCTACGAGCAGTACTTC. This codes for CASSLALSGAPSYEQYF. Together with reference TRBV11-3 and TRBJ2-7, the CDR3 gives the full variable domain: EAGVVQSPRYKIIEKKQPVAFWCNPISGHNTLYWYLQNLGQGPELLIRYENEEAVDDSQLPKDRFSAERLKGVDSTLKIQPAELGDSAVYLCASSLALSGAPSYEQYFGPGTRLTVT.

The chain combines TRBV6-5 with TRBJ2-3, with 9 nucleotides matching TRBD1. The CDR3 contains 16 residues. Germline V gives CDR1 MNHEY, CDR2 SVGAGI. V lost 4 bases, J lost 0 bases, and 5 bases stayed unmatched. The CDR3 is CASSWGDRASTDTQYF. The CDR3 coding sequence is TGTGCCAGCAGTTGGGGGGACAGGGCCAGCACAGATACGCAGTATTTT.

The CDR3 loop reads CACGGARGQETQYF. The CDR3 nucleotides read TGTGCCTGTGGGGGGGCGCGCGGGCAAGAGACCCAGTACTTC. This chain connects TRBV2 to TRBJ2-5; TRBD2 is a possible D gene (7 bases). The CDR3 extends over 14 amino acids. V shed 11 bases and J shed 2 bases, with 18 bases lying between them. The germline CDR1 and CDR2 sequences are SNHLY and FYNNEI.

The gene calls are TRBV6-5 and TRBJ1-1, with unresolved D. The CDR3 is 14 residues long. Germline CDR1 reads MNHEY; CDR2 reads SVGAGI. Trimming cost V 7 bases and J 1 base, with 13 bases left between them. CDR3 sequence reads: CASTERRTNTEAFF. DNA of the CDR3: TGTGCCAGCACCGAAAGACGGACGAACACTGAAGCTTTCTTT.

The chain couples TRBV25-1 to TRBJ1-3, with D unresolved. V was pared by 0 bases and J by 4 bases, with 1 base between. This CDR3 comprises 12 residues. Germline V lookup: CDR1 MGHDK, CDR2 SYGVNS. The CDR3, as DNA: TGTGCCAGCAGTGAATACGGAAACACCATATATTTT. This encodes CASSEYGNTIYF.

V is TRBV7-3 and J is TRBJ2-2; the D is unclear. V was clipped by 2 bases and J by 8 bases, with 12 bases between them. The CDR3 runs 14 residues. Germline assignment: CDR1 SGHTA and CDR2 FQGTGA. The CDR3 protein is CASSLLRGQGELFF. CDR3 DNA sequence: TGTGCCAGCAGCTTACTTAGAGGCCAGGGGGAGCTGTTTTTT.

J is TRBJ2-3 and V is TRBV29-1; TRBD1 agrees at 7 bases. V shed 2 bases, J shed 0 bases, and the junction held 11 bases outside the gene matches. The CDR3 spans 17 residues. Germline V lookup: CDR1 SQVTM, CDR2 ANQGSEA. CDR3 sequence reads: CSVESPTGEGSTDTQYF. The CDR3 DNA sequence: TGCAGCGTTGAAAGCCCAACAGGGGAAGGGAGCACAGATACGCAGTATTTT.

The chain employs TRBV5-1 and TRBJ2-2, with a weak D call TRBD1 (6 bases). Trimming removed 3 bases at V and 0 bases at J, with 9 bases between. The CDR3 has 15 amino acids. Germline loops: CDR1 SGHRS, CDR2 YFSETQ. The CDR3 nucleotides read TGCGCCAGCAGCTCGGACAGCCCGAACACCGGGGAGCTGTTTTTT. Amino acid sequence: CASSSDSPNTGELFF. The entire variable domain, with the rest obtained from reference TRBV5-1 and TRBJ2-2, is as follows: KAGVTQTPRYLIKTRGQQVTLSCSPISGHRSVSWYQQTPGQGLQFLFEYFSETQRNKGNFPGRFSGRQFSNSRSEMNVSTLELGDSALYLCASSSDSPNTGELFFGEGSRLTVL.

This clone appeared a few times. This chain joins TRBV6-6 and TRBJ1-2; D gene uncertain. The CDR3 spans 15 residues. V dropped 0 bases and J dropped 3 bases, with 11 bases sitting between them. Germline V CDR1 and CDR2: MNHNY, SVGAGI (reference sequence). CDR3 nucleotides: TGTGCCAGCAGTTACTCCCGACAAAAGGACTATGGCTACACCTTC. This codes for CASSYSRQKDYGYTF.